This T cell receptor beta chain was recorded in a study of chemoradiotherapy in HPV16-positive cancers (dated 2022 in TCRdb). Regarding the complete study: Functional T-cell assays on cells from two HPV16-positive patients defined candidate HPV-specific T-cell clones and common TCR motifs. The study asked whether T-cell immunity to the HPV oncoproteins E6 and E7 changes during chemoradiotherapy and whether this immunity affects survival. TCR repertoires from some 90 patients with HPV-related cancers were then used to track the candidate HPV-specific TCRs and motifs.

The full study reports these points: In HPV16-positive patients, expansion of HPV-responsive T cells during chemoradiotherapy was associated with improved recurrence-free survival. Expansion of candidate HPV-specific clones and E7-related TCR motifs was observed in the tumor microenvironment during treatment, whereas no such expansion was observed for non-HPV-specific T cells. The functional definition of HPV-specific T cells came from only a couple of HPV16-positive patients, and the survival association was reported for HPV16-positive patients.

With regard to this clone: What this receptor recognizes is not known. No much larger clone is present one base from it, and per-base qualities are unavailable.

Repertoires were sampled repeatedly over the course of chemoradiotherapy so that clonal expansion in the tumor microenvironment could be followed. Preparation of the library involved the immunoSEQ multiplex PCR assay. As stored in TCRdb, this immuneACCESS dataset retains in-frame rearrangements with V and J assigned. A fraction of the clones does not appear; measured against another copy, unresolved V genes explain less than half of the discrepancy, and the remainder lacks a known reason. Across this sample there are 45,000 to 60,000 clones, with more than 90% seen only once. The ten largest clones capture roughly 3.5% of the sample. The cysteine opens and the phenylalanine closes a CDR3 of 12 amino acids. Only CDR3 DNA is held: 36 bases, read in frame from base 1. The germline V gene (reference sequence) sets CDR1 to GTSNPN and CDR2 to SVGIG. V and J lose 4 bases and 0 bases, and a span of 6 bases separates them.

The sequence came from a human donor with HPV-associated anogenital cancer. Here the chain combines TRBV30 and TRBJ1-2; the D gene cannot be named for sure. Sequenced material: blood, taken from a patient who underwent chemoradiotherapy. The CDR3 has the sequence CAWKPTNYGYTF. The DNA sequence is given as TGTGCCTGGAAACCTACTAACTATGGCTACACCTTC.